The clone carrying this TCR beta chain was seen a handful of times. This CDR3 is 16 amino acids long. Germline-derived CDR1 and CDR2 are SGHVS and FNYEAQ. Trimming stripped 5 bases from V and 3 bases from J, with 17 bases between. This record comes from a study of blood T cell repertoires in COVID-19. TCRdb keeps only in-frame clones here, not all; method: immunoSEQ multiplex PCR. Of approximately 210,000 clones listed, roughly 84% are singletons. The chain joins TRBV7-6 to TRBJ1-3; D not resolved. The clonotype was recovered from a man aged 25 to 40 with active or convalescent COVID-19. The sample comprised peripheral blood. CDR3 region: CASSRSRGGIGNTIYF. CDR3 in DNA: TGTGCCAGCAGCCGCTCTCGCGGAGGGATTGGAAACACCATATATTTT. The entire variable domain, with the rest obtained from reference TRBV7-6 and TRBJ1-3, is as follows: GAGVSQSPRYKVTKRGQDVALRCDPISGHVSLYWYRQALGQGPEFLTYFNYEAQQDKSGLPNDRFSAERPEGSISTLTIQRTEQRDSAMYRCASSRSRGGIGNTIYFGEGSWLTVV.